Listed here are 19 T cell receptor beta chains from one sample, sequenced in a study of control samples from healthy donors and cancer patients. Some clones are missing from TCRdb's copy, which holds only in-frame ones; the method was immunoSEQ multiplex PCR. The repertoire includes more than 100,000 clones, roughly 89% of them detected once, and just over 7.5% sits in the top ten. What was sequenced was PBMCs. Receptors originate from a man aged 50 to 59 with head and neck cancer.

V is TRBV9 and J is TRBJ2-3, with 8 bases identical to TRBD2. The germline gives CDR1 SGDLS, CDR2 YYNGEE. The CDR3 runs to 15 residues. V dropped 4 bases and J dropped 1; count of bases not matched to a gene: 5. CDR3 in DNA: TGTGCCAGCAGCATTAGAGCGGGAGGCACAGATACGCAGTATTTT. Protein: CASSIRAGGTDTQYF. The full variable domain, rest sourced from reference TRBV9 and TRBJ2-3, is DSGVTQTPKHLITATGQRVTLRCSPRSGDLSVYWYQQSLDQGLQFLIQYYNGEERAKGNILERFSAQQFPDLHSELNLSSLELGDSALYFCASSIRAGGTDTQYFGPGTRLTVL.

This clone was seen only once. The V call is TRBV6-5, the J call TRBJ2-1, with a tentative D call TRBD1 (6 bases). The germline gives CDR1 MNHEY, CDR2 SVGAGI. The V gene lost 10 bases and the J gene lost 2 bases, with 15 bases spanning the gap. The CDR3 is made up of 14 amino acids. Written as DNA, the CDR3 is TGTGCCACCAAAACAGGGTCGACCTACAATGAGCAGTTCTTC. Translation: CATKTGSTYNEQFF.

The CDR3 DNA sequence: TGTGCCAGCAGTGAAGCGCTTGGGACAGGCGGGGGCTACACCTTC. Translation: CASSEALGTGGGYTF. The gene calls are TRBV2 and TRBJ1-2; 8 bases line up with TRBD1. The V segment lost 0 bases and the J segment 8 bases; nucleotides outside the gene matches: 8. There are 15 residues in the CDR3. Germline CDR1 reads SNHLY; CDR2 reads FYNNEI. The whole variable domain, remainder taken from reference TRBV2 and TRBJ1-2, is EPEVTQTPSHQVTQMGQEVILRCVPISNHLYFYWYRQILGQKVEFLVSFYNNEISEKSEIFDDQFSVERPDGSNFTLKIRSTKLEDSAMYFCASSEALGTGGGYTFGSGTRLTVV.

V gene TRBV9 combines with J gene TRBJ1-3; no clear D. The length of the CDR3 is 15 residues. The germline CDR1 and CDR2 sequences are SGDLS and YYNGEE. Trimming took 3 bases from V and 0 from J, leaving 10 bases between them. CDR3 sequence reads: CASSGGRNSGNTIYF. In nucleotides, the CDR3 is TGTGCCAGCAGCGGAGGGAGGAACTCTGGAAACACCATATATTTT.

The chain is built from TRBV5-1 and TRBJ2-6, with TRBD1 identical over 9 bases. The CDR3 is 17 residues long. The junction had 8 bases not matched to a gene; V was cut back by 7 bases and J by 0 bases. The germline CDR1 and CDR2 sequences are SGHRS and YFSETQ. The CDR3 nucleotides are TGCGCCAGCGAAGGGACAGGGCTCCCCTCTGGGGCCAACGTCCTGACTTTC. Translating it yields CASEGTGLPSGANVLTF.

In its sample, this clone was seen a few times. V gene TRBV11-2 combines with J gene TRBJ2-3; possible D gene TRBD1, 6 bases. The CDR3 has 14 amino acids. Germline V CDR1 and CDR2: SGHAT, FQNNGV. The V end was cut by 5 bases, the J end by 3 bases, with 12 bases between. This CDR3 is CASSINQGTDTQYF. The DNA of the CDR3 is TGTGCCAGCAGCATAAACCAGGGGACAGATACGCAGTATTTT.

This chain connects TRBV24-1 to TRBJ2-7, with D perhaps TRBD1 (5 bases). Germline V gene data show CDR1 as KGHDR and CDR2 as SFDVKD. The length of the CDR3 is 14 residues. Trimming pared 3 bases from V and 4 bases from J, leaving 12 bases between. In DNA form, the CDR3 reads TGTGCCACCAGTGATCCGGACAACTCGTACGAGCAGTACTTC. Its translation is CATSDPDNSYEQYF.

This sequence joins TRBV18 and TRBJ1-2; 10 positions agree with TRBD1. The V and J ends lost 6 bases and 3 bases, in that order; junction bases with no gene match: 13. This CDR3 region has 17 residues. Germline V gene sequence: CDR1 KGHSH, CDR2 LQKENI. In DNA form, the CDR3 reads TGTGCCAGCTCCCCCGGGACAGGGGTCTTTCGACACTATGGCTACACCTTC. This translates into CASSPGTGVFRHYGYTF. The full variable domain, its missing parts supplied by reference TRBV18 and TRBJ1-2, is NAGVMQNPRHLVRRRGQEARLRCSPMKGHSHVYWYRQLPEEGLKFMVYLQKENIIDESGMPKERFSAEFPKEGPSILRIQQVVRGDSAAYFCASSPGTGVFRHYGYTFGSGTRLTVV.

The J gene is TRBJ1-5, the V gene TRBV5-6; D unresolved. CDR3 length: 15 residues. V lost 1 base and J 2 bases, leaving 10 bases between the germline ends. Germline loops: CDR1 SGHDT, CDR2 YYEEEE. The chain's CDR3 is CASSLRLQGNQPQHF. DNA of the CDR3: TGTGCCAGCAGCTTGCGCTTGCAGGGCAATCAGCCCCAGCATTTT.

The DNA of the CDR3 is TGTGCCAGCAGTTATGAGCCTCCCCCCTACGAGCAGTACTTC. This sequence encodes CASSYEPPPYEQYF. This chain uses TRBV6-5 with TRBJ2-7; no clear D gene. The germline V and J ends were trimmed by 3 bases and 2 bases, with 11 bases remaining between them. There are 14 residues in the CDR3. Germline assignment: CDR1 MNHEY and CDR2 SVGAGI.

This clone was observed a few times. The same CDR3 arises from other DNA sequences in this sample as well. The genes are TRBV30 and TRBJ2-2; D is ambiguous. The V and J ends lost 5 bases and 5 bases respectively, with 3 bases between them. This CDR3 is built from 10 residues. Germline V CDR1 and CDR2: GTSNPN, SVGIG (reference sequence). CDR3 nucleotide sequence: TGTGCCTGGGGAACCGGGGAGCTGTTTTTT. Translating gives CAWGTGELFF.

This chain links TRBV6-5 with TRBJ2-4, with TRBD1 matching over 8 bases. CDR3 length: 15 amino acids. Trimming removed 5 bases from V and 3 bases from J; junction bases left unmatched: 6. The germline CDR1 and CDR2 sequences are MNHEY and SVGAGI. CDR3: CASSRTGQGKNIQYF. CDR3 nucleotides: TGTGCCAGCAGTAGGACAGGGCAAGGCAAAAACATTCAGTACTTC.

The V gene is TRBV7-2, the J gene TRBJ2-6; unclear D gene. Trimming took off 4 bases at V and 0 bases at J, with 4 bases between the two ends. The CDR3 is 14 amino acids. Germline CDR1 reads SGHTA; CDR2 reads FQGNSA. CDR3 sequence: CASSSTSGANVLTF. The DNA of the CDR3 is TGTGCCAGCAGCTCCACCTCTGGGGCCAACGTCCTGACTTTC. The variable domain in full, completed from reference TRBV7-2 and TRBJ2-6, reads GAGVSQSPSNKVTEKGKDVELRCDPISGHTALYWYRQSLGQGLEFLIYFQGNSAPDKSGLPSDRFSAERTGGSVSTLTIQRTQQEDSAVYLCASSSTSGANVLTFGAGSRLTVL.

The V gene is TRBV29-1, the J gene TRBJ2-7; 10 nucleotides match TRBD1. The germline gives CDR1 SQVTM, CDR2 ANQGSEA. Trimming at V came to 7 bases and at J to 6 bases, leaving 6 bases not matched to a gene. The CDR3 covers 12 residues. CDR3 protein: CSAWDRGSEQYF. The CDR3 DNA is TGCAGCGCCTGGGACAGGGGAAGCGAGCAGTACTTC.

The chain joins TRBV6-4 to TRBJ2-3; D may match TRBD1 or TRBD2 (5 bases each). This CDR3 is built from 14 residues. Germline CDR1 MRHNA, CDR2 SNTAGT. Trimming stripped 4 bases from V and 2 bases from J, with 10 bases between. The CDR3 protein is CASSAGTHTDTQYF. CDR3 bases: TGTGCCAGCAGTGCGGGGACCCACACAGATACGCAGTATTTT.

The chain recombines TRBV27 with TRBJ2-5; TRBD1 aligns across 12 bases. Germline V lookup: CDR1 MNHEY, CDR2 SMNVEV (reference sequence). The ends lost 5 bases at V and 1 base at J; junction bases unmatched: 2. The CDR3 extends over 15 amino acids. The DNA for the CDR3 is TGTGCCAGCAGTCCGGGACAGGGGGCCCAAGAGACCCAGTACTTC. Protein: CASSPGQGAQETQYF.

V and J are TRBV27 and TRBJ2-2; TRBD2 matches 7 bases. The CDR3 is 16 residues long. V shed 5 bases and J 4 bases; nucleotides not matched to a gene: 10. Germline V gene sequence: CDR1 MNHEY, CDR2 SMNVEV (reference sequence). CDR3 in amino acids: CASSQQGSGATGELFF. CDR3 bases: TGTGCCAGCAGTCAGCAGGGCAGCGGGGCCACCGGGGAGCTGTTTTTT.

Of note for this clone: Other DNA sequences of this sample code for an identical CDR3. The rearrangement joins TRBV19 to TRBJ1-5, with D unresolved. The germline V gene encodes CDR1 LNHDA and CDR2 SQIVND (reference sequence). V shed 2 bases and J shed 2 bases, with 7 bases lying between them. CDR3 length: 14 residues. The CDR3 nucleotides are TGTGCCAGTAGTATAAGGCAGCGCAATCAGCCCCAGCATTTT. Its translation: CASSIRQRNQPQHF.

The J gene is TRBJ1-2, the V gene TRBV5-1; 10 nucleotides agree with TRBD1. CDR3 size: 15 residues. Trimming cost V 4 bases and J 2 bases; bases outside gene matches: 5. The V gene's germline CDR1 is SGHRS and CDR2 YFSETQ. The CDR3 region is CASSAGQGLNYGYTF. For the CDR3, the DNA is TGCGCCAGCAGCGCGGGACAGGGGCTGAACTATGGCTACACCTTC.